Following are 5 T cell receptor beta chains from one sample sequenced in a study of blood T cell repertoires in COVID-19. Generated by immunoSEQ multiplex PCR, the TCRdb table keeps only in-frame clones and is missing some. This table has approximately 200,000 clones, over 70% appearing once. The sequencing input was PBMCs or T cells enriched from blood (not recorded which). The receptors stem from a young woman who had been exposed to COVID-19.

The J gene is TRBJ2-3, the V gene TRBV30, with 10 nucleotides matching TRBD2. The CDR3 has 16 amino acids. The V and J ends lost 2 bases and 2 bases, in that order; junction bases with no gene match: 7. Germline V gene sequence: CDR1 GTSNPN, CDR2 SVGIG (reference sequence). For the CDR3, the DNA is TGTGCCTGGAGTAGAGGACTAGCGGAGACCACAGATACGCAGTATTTT. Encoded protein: CAWSRGLAETTDTQYF. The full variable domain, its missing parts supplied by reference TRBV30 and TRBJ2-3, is SQTIHQWPATLVQPVGSPLSLECTVEGTSNPNLYWYRQAAGRGLQLLFYSVGIGQISSEVPQNLSASRPQDRQFILSSKKLLLSDSGFYLCAWSRGLAETTDTQYFGPGTRLTVL.

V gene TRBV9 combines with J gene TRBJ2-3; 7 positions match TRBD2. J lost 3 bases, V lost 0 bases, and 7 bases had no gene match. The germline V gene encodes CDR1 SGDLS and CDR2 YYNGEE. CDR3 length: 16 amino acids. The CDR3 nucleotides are TGTGCCAGCAGCGTAGATCTGCAGCGGGGAACAGATACGCAGTATTTT. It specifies CASSVDLQRGTDTQYF.

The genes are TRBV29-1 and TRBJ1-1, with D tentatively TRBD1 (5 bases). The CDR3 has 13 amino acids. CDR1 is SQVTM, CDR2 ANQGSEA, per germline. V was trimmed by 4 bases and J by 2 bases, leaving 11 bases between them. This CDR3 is CSVVARVNTEAFF. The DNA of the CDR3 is TGCAGCGTTGTAGCCAGGGTAAACACTGAAGCTTTCTTT.

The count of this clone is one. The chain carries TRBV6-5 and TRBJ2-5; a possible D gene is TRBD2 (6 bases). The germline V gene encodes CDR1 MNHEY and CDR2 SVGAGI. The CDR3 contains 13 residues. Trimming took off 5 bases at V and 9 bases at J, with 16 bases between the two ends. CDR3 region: CASSTLEGVSQYF. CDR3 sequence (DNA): TGTGCCAGCAGTACACTGGAGGGAGTTTCCCAGTACTTC.

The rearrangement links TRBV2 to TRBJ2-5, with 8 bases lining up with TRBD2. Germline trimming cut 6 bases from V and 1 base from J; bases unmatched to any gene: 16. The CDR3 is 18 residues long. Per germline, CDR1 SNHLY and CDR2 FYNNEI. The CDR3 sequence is CASRPYFSPGLVQETQYF. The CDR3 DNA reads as TGTGCCAGCAGACCGTACTTTAGTCCGGGACTAGTCCAAGAGACCCAGTACTTC.